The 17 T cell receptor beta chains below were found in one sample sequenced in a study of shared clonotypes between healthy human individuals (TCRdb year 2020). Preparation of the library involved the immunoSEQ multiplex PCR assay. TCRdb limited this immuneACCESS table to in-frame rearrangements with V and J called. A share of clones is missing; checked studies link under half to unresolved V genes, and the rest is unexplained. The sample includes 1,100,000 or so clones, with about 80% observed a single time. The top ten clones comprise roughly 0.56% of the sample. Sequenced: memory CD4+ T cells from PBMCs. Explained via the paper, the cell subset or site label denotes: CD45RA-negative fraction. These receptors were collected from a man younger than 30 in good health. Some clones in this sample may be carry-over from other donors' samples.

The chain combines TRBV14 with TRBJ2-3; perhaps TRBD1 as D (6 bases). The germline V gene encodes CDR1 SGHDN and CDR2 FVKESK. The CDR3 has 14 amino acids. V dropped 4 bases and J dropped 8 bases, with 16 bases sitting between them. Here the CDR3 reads CASSPFHRAGTQYF. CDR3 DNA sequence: TGTGCCAGCAGCCCCTTCCACAGGGCAGGTACGCAGTATTTT. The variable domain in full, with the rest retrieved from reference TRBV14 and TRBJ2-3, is EAGVTQFPSHSVIEKGQTVTLRCDPISGHDNLYWYRRVMGKEIKFLLHFVKESKQDESGMPNNRFLAERTGGTYSTLKVQPAELEDSGVYFCASSPFHRAGTQYFGPGTRLTVL.

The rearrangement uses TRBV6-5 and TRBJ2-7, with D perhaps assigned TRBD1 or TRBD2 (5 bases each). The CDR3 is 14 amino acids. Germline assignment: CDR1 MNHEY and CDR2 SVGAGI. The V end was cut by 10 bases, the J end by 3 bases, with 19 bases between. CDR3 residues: CATTRGRGGYEQYF. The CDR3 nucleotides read TGTGCCACCACTCGGGGCCGTGGGGGCTACGAGCAGTACTTC.

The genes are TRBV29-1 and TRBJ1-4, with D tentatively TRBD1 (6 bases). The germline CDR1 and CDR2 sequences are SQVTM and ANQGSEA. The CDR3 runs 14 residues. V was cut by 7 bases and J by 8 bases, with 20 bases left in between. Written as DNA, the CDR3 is TGCAGCGCTACGATTGGGGCTAGGGGGGAAAAACTGTTTTTT. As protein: CSATIGARGEKLFF.

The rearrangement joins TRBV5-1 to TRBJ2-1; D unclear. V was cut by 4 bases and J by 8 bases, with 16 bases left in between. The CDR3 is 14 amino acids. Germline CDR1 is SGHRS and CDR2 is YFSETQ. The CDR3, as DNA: TGCGCCAGCAGCCCCCCAGGCCAGGTCTATGAGCAGTTCTTC. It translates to CASSPPGQVYEQFF. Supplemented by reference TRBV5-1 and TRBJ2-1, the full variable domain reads KAGVTQTPRYLIKTRGQQVTLSCSPISGHRSVSWYQQTPGQGLQFLFEYFSETQRNKGNFPGRFSGRQFSNSRSEMNVSTLELGDSALYLCASSPPGQVYEQFFGPGTRLTVL.

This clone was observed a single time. The CDR3 region has the DNA TGTGCCAGCAGCGTAGCTGGCAGGGTGTCCCAGTACTTC. Translation: CASSVAGRVSQYF. The chain joins TRBV9 to TRBJ2-5; D perhaps matches TRBD1 (5 bases). This CDR3 comprises 13 residues. Germline-derived CDR1 and CDR2 are SGDLS and YYNGEE. Trimming took off 0 bases at V and 9 bases at J, with 12 bases between the two ends.

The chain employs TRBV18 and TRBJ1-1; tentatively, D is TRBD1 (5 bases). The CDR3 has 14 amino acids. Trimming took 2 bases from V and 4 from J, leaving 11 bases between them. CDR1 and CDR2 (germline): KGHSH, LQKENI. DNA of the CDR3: TGTGCCAGCTCACCAAGAGGGGCCTTCACTGAAGCTTTCTTT. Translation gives CASSPRGAFTEAFF.

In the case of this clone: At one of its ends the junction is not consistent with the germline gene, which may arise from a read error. CDR3 DNA sequence: TGTGCCAGCAGCTTGGCCGGGACTAGCGCATACAGTGAGCAGTTCTTC. Translated, it gives CASSLAGTSAYSEQFF. The chain combines TRBV5-4 with TRBJ2-1; TRBD2 aligns across 10 bases. Germline V gene data show CDR1 as SGHNT and CDR2 as YYREEE (reference sequence). CDR3 length: 16 amino acids. The variable domain in full, with the rest retrieved from reference TRBV5-4 and TRBJ2-1, is ETGVTQSPTHLIKTRGQQVTLRCSSQSGHNTVSWYQQALGQGPQFIFQYYREEENGRGNFPPRFSGLQFPNYSSELNVNALELDDSALYLCASSLAGTSAYSEQFFGPGTRLTVL.

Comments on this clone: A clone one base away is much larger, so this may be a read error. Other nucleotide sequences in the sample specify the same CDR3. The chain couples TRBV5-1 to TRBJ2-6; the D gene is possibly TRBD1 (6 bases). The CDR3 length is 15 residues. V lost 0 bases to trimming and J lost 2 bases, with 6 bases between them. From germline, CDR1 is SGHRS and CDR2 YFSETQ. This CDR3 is CASSLDRAGANVLTF. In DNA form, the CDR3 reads TGCGCCAGCAGCTTGGACAGGGCTGGGGCCAACGTCCTGACTTTC.

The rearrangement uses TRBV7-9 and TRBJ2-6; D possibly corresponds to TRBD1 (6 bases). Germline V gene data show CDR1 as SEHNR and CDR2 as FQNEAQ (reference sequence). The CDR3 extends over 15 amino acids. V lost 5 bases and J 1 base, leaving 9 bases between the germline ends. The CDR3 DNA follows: TGTGCCAGCAGCCCAGGGGCATCTGGGGCCAACGTCCTGACTTTC. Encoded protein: CASSPGASGANVLTF.

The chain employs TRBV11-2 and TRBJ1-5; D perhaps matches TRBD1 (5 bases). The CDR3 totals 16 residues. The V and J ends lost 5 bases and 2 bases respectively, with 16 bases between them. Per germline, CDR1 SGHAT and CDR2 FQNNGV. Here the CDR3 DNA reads TGTGCCAGCAGCCGGGCGTCAGGGTCCGGCAATCAGCCCCAGCATTTT. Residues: CASSRASGSGNQPQHF.

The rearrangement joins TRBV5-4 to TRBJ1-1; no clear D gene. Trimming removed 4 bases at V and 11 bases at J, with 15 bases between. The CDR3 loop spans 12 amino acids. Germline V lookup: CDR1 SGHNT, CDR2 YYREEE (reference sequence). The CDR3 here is CASSLPGGVAFF. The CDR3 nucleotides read TGTGCCAGCAGCCTCCCGGGTGGTGTGGCTTTCTTT.

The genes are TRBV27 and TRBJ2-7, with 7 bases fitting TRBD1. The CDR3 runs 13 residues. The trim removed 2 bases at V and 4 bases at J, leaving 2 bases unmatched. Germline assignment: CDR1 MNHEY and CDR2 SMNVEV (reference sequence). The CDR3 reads CASSLTDRYEQYF. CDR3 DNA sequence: TGTGCCAGCAGTTTAACGGACAGGTACGAGCAGTACTTC.

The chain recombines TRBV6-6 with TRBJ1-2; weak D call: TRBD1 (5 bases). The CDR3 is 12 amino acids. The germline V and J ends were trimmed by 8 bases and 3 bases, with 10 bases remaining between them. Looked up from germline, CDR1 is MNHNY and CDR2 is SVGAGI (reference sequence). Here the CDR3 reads CASGREDYGYTF. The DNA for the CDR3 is TGTGCCAGCGGCAGGGAAGACTATGGCTACACCTTC.

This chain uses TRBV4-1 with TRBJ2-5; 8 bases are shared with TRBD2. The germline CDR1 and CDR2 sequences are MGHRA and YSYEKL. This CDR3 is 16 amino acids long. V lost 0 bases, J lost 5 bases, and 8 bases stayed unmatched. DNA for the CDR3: TGCGCCAGCAGCCAAGACCCGGGGGGGATGGGCGAGACCCAGTACTTC. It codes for CASSQDPGGMGETQYF.

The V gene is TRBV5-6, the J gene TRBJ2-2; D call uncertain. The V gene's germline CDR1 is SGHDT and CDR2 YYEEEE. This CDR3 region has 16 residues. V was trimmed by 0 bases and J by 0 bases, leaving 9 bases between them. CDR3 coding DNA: TGTGCCAGCAGCTTGGTCAAAAATGCGAACACCGGGGAGCTGTTTTTT. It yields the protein CASSLVKNANTGELFF. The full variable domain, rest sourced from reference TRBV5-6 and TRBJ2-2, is DAGVTQSPTHLIKTRGQQVTLRCSPKSGHDTVSWYQQALGQGPQFIFQYYEEEERQRGNFPDRFSGHQFPNYSSELNVNALLLGDSALYLCASSLVKNANTGELFFGEGSRLTVL.

CDR3 DNA sequence: TGTGCCAGCAGCGTAGACGCGGGAGCTGAGACCCAGTACTTC. It is translated as CASSVDAGAETQYF. The rearrangement links TRBV9 to TRBJ2-5, with 7 bases fitting TRBD2. Germline lookup yields CDR1 SGDLS and CDR2 YYNGEE. V lost 0 bases and J lost 5; bases outside the gene matches: 4. This CDR3 region has 14 residues.

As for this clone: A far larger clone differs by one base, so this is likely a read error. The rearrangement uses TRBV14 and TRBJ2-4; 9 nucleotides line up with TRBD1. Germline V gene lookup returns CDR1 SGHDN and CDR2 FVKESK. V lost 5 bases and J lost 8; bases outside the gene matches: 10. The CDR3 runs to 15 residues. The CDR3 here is CASSFTGTGQDIQYF. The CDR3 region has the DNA TGTGCCAGCAGCTTTACCGGGACAGGGCAAGACATTCAGTACTTC.